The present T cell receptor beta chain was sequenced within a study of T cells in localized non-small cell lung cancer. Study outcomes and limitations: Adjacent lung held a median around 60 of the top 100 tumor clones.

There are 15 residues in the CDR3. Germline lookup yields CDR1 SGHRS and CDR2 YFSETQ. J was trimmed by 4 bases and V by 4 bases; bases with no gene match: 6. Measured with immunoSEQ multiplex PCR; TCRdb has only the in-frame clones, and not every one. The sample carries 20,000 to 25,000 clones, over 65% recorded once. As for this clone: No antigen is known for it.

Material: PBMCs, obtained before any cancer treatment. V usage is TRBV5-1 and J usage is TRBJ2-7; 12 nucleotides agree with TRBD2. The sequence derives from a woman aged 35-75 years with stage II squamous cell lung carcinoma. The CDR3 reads CASSRETSGSYEQYF. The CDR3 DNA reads TGCGCCAGCAGCCGGGAGACTAGCGGGAGTTACGAGCAGTACTTC. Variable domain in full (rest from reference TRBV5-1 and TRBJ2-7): KAGVTQTPRYLIKTRGQQVTLSCSPISGHRSVSWYQQTPGQGLQFLFEYFSETQRNKGNFPGRFSGRQFSNSRSEMNVSTLELGDSALYLCASSRETSGSYEQYFGPGTRLTVT.